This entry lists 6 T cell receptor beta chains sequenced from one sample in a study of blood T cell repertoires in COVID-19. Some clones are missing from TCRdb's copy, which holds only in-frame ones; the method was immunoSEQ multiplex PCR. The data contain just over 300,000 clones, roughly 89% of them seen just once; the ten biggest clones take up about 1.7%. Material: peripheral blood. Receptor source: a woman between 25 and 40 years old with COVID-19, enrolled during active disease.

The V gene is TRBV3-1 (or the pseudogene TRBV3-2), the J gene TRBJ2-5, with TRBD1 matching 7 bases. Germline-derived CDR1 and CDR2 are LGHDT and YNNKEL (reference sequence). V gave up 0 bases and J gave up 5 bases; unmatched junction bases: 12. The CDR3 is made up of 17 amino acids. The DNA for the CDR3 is TGTGCCAGCAGCCAAGAAGGTACAGGGGCCCCAGGGGAGACCCAGTACTTC. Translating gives CASSQEGTGAPGETQYF.

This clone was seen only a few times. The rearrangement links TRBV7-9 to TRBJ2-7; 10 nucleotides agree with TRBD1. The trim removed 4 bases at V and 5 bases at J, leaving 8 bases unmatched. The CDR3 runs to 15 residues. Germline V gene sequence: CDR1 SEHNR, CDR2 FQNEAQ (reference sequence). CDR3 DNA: TGTGCCAGCAGCTGGGCGGGGACAGGGGTCCACGAGCAGTACTTC. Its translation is CASSWAGTGVHEQYF. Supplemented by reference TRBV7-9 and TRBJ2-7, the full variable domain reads DTGVSQNPRHKITKRGQNVTFRCDPISEHNRLYWYRQTLGQGPEFLTYFQNEAQLEKSRLLSDRFSAERPKGSFSTLEIQRTEQGDSAMYLCASSWAGTGVHEQYFGPGTRLTVT.

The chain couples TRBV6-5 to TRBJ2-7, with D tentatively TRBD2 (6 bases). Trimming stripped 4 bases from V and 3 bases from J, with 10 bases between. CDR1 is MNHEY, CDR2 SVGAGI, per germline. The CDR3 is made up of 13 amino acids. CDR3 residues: CASSWREVYEQYF. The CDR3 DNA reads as TGTGCCAGCAGTTGGAGGGAAGTCTACGAGCAGTACTTC.

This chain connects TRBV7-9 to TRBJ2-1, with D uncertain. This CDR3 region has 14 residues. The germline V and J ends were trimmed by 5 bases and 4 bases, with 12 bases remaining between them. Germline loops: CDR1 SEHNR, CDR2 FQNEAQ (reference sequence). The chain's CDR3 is CASSLRYRYNEQFF. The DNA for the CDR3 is TGTGCCAGCAGCCTCCGGTACCGGTACAATGAGCAGTTCTTC.

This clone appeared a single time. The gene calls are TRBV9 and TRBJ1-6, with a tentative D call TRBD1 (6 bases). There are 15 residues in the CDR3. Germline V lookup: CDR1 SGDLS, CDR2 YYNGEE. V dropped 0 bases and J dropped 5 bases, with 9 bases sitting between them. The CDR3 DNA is TGTGCCAGCAGCGTAGGGGGGCTGGATAATTCACCCCTCCACTTT. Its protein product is CASSVGGLDNSPLHF. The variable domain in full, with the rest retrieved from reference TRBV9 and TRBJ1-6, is DSGVTQTPKHLITATGQRVTLRCSPRSGDLSVYWYQQSLDQGLQFLIQYYNGEERAKGNILERFSAQQFPDLHSELNLSSLELGDSALYFCASSVGGLDNSPLHFGNGTRLTVT.

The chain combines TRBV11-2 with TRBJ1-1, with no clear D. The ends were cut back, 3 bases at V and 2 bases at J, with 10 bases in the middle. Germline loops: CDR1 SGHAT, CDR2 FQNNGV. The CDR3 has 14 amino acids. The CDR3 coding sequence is TGTGCCAGCAGCTTTAGTGGGCCAAACACTGAAGCTTTCTTT. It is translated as CASSFSGPNTEAFF.